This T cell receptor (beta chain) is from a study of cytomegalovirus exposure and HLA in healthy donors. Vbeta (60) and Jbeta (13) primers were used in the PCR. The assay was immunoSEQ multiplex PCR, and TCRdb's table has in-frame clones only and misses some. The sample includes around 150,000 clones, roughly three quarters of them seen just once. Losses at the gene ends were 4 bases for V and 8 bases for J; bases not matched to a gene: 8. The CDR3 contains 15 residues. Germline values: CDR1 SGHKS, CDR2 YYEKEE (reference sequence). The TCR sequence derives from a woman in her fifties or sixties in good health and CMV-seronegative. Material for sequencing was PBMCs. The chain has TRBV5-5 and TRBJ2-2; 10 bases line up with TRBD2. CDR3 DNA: TGTGCCAGCAGCAACCGACTAGCGGGTTGGGGGGAGCTGTTTTTT. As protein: CASSNRLAGWGELFF.